Presented here are 23 T cell receptor beta chains from one specimen sequenced in a study of cytomegalovirus exposure and HLA in healthy donors. It was with 60 Vbeta and 13 Jbeta primers that the PCR ran. The method was immunoSEQ multiplex PCR; TCRdb's version includes in-frame clones alone and lacks a portion of them. The sample consists of under 150,000 clones, 75% to 80% of them appearing once. Sequencing used PBMCs. These receptor sequences come from a woman aged 40 to 50 in good health and CMV-seropositive.

This clone showed up just once. The CDR3 sequence: CASSYGTWGVTDTQYF. The CDR3, as DNA: TGTGCCAGCAGTTACGGGACGTGGGGGGTCACAGATACGCAGTATTTT. V and J are TRBV6-6 and TRBJ2-3, with D tentatively TRBD2 (6 bases). There are 16 residues in the CDR3. The V and J ends lost 2 bases and 2 bases respectively, with 14 bases between them. CDR1 and CDR2 (germline): MNHNY, SVGAGI (reference sequence).

The genes are TRBV7-9 and TRBJ2-3, with TRBD2 matching 9 bases. The germline gives CDR1 SEHNR, CDR2 FQNEAQ (reference sequence). V was pared by 5 bases and J by 6 bases, with 9 bases of the junction left unmatched. The CDR3 runs to 15 residues. The CDR3 region has the DNA TGTGCCAGCAGCGGTAGCGGGAGAGGGCGCGATACGCAGTATTTT. It specifies CASSGSGRGRDTQYF. The whole variable domain, filled in from reference TRBV7-9 and TRBJ2-3, reads DTGVSQNPRHKITKRGQNVTFRCDPISEHNRLYWYRQTLGQGPEFLTYFQNEAQLEKSRLLSDRFSAERPKGSFSTLEIQRTEQGDSAMYLCASSGSGRGRDTQYFGPGTRLTVL.

V usage is TRBV6-1 and J usage is TRBJ2-7; unclear D gene. The germline CDR1 and CDR2 sequences are MNHNS and SASEGT. V lost 4 bases and J lost 3, with 7 bases in between. The CDR3 is made up of 12 amino acids. This CDR3 reads CASSALNYEQYF. CDR3 DNA: TGTGCCAGCAGTGCCCTAAACTACGAGCAGTACTTC.

The V and J genes are TRBV5-4 and TRBJ2-1; a possible D gene is TRBD2 (6 bases). There are 15 residues in the CDR3. CDR1 and CDR2 (germline): SGHNT, YYREEE (reference sequence). Trimming removed 5 bases at V and 7 bases at J, with 19 bases between. The CDR3 nucleotides are TGTGCCAGCAGTTCCGGGAGATCCACTGGGAATGAGCAGTTCTTC. This codes for CASSSGRSTGNEQFF.

This chain links TRBV19 with TRBJ1-1; D unresolved. The CDR3 contains 15 residues. Between the trimmed V and J ends, which lost 6 bases and 5 bases, there was a span of 19 bases. The germline V gene has CDR1 LNHDA and CDR2 SQIVND (reference sequence). DNA for the CDR3: TGTGCCAGTAGCCTAGGTTTTTCTGGGTCAACTGAAGCTTTCTTT. It encodes CASSLGFSGSTEAFF.

This rearrangement joins TRBV6-5 to TRBJ1-3; D gene ambiguous. Germline CDR1 and CDR2: MNHEY and SVGAGI. The V and J ends lost 0 bases and 4 bases respectively, with 10 bases between them. There are 15 residues in the CDR3. The chain's CDR3 is CASSYSRNQGNTIYF. The CDR3, as DNA: TGTGCCAGCAGTTACTCGAGGAATCAAGGAAACACCATATATTTT.

This clone was detected only a few times. The chain is built from TRBV10-1 and TRBJ2-4; a weak D match, TRBD1 (6 bases). This CDR3 is built from 15 residues. Germline V lookup: CDR1 WNHNN, CDR2 SYGVQD (reference sequence). CDR3 in amino acids: CGGGWGRLAKNIQYF. The CDR3 bases are TGCGGCGGTGGGTGGGGGCGGCTAGCCAAAAACATTCAGTACTTC.

The V gene is TRBV7-2, the J gene TRBJ2-1, with 11 bases that match TRBD2. The V gene end was trimmed by 4 bases and the J gene end by 6 bases; junction bases not matched to a gene: 14. In germline, CDR1 is SGHTA, CDR2 FQGNSA. The CDR3 runs 18 residues. CDR3 region: CASSWSVVASGRSNEQFF. CDR3 DNA sequence: TGTGCCAGCAGCTGGAGTGTCGTAGCTAGCGGGAGGAGCAATGAGCAGTTCTTC.

J is TRBJ2-2 and V is TRBV5-4; 10 bases are shared with TRBD1. CDR3 length: 16 amino acids. The V gene's germline CDR1 is SGHNT and CDR2 YYREEE (reference sequence). J lost 4 bases, V lost 4 bases, and 7 bases had no gene match. CDR3 protein: CASSPPGQGLTGELFF. The CDR3 DNA reads as TGTGCCAGCAGCCCTCCGGGACAGGGGCTCACCGGGGAGCTGTTTTTT. Full variable domain (rest looked up from reference TRBV5-4 and TRBJ2-2): ETGVTQSPTHLIKTRGQQVTLRCSSQSGHNTVSWYQQALGQGPQFIFQYYREEENGRGNFPPRFSGLQFPNYSSELNVNALELDDSALYLCASSPPGQGLTGELFFGEGSRLTVL.

This clone was detected a few times. This sequence joins TRBV6-5 and TRBJ2-7; TRBD2 matches at 10 bases. CDR1 MNHEY and CDR2 SVGAGI come from the germline V gene. The CDR3 has 16 amino acids. The junction had 5 bases not matched to a gene; V was cut back by 0 bases and J by 3 bases. CDR3 loop: CASSYSSGLAVYEQYF. The CDR3 coding sequence is TGTGCCAGCAGTTACTCGAGTGGACTAGCGGTCTACGAGCAGTACTTC.

The chain uses TRBV7-9 and TRBJ2-1; TRBD2 is a possible D gene (6 bases). Germline lookup yields CDR1 SEHNR and CDR2 FQNEAQ (reference sequence). V gave up 6 bases and J gave up 2 bases, with 23 bases separating them. The CDR3 has 18 amino acids. CDR3 amino acids: CASRRRAGGGITYNEQFF. CDR3 nucleotides: TGTGCCAGCAGACGAAGGGCGGGTGGCGGGATCACCTACAATGAGCAGTTCTTC.

CDR3: CASVRGQGRYGYTF. The DNA of the CDR3 is TGTGCCAGCGTGAGGGGACAGGGGCGGTATGGCTACACCTTC. This chain connects TRBV2 to TRBJ1-2; 10 bases are a match to TRBD1. CDR1 is SNHLY and CDR2 is FYNNEI in the germline V gene. J gave up 5 bases and V 8 bases, and 8 bases lay outside the gene matches. CDR3 length equals 14 residues. Using reference TRBV2 and TRBJ1-2 for the parts outside the CDR3, the full variable domain is EPEVTQTPSHQVTQMGQEVILRCVPISNHLYFYWYRQILGQKVEFLVSFYNNEISEKSEIFDDQFSVERPDGSNFTLKIRSTKLEDSAMYFCASVRGQGRYGYTFGSGTRLTVV.

The chain recombines TRBV5-1 with TRBJ2-3; D is possibly TRBD1 (5 bases). Germline V gene sequence: CDR1 SGHRS, CDR2 YFSETQ. V was trimmed by 4 bases and J by 0 bases, leaving 9 bases between them. The CDR3 loop spans 14 amino acids. CDR3 residues: CASSATASTDTQYF. In DNA form, the CDR3 reads TGCGCCAGCAGCGCGACAGCTAGCACAGATACGCAGTATTTT.

This clone was found a few times. The genes are TRBV2 and TRBJ2-3, with 7 bases aligning to TRBD2. The germline V gene encodes CDR1 SNHLY and CDR2 FYNNEI. The CDR3 runs 19 residues. V was pared by 1 base and J by 4 bases, with 17 bases of the junction left unmatched. In DNA form, the CDR3 reads TGTGCCAGCAGTGAAGTAACGAGTGTGCGGCGGGAGAGAGCAGATACGCAGTATTTT. Residues: CASSEVTSVRRERADTQYF.

The rearrangement joins TRBV5-1 to TRBJ2-1; the match to TRBD2 covers 11 bases. This CDR3 has 17 amino acids. Germline assignment: CDR1 SGHRS and CDR2 YFSETQ. Trimming at V came to 4 bases and at J to 7 bases, leaving 13 bases not matched to a gene. CDR3 region: CASSGWASGRNVNEQFF. CDR3 bases: TGCGCCAGCAGCGGGTGGGCTAGCGGGAGGAACGTGAATGAGCAGTTCTTC.

The V and J genes are TRBV4-2 and TRBJ2-3; 13 nucleotides match TRBD2. Germline lookup yields CDR1 LGHNA and CDR2 YNFKEQ. The CDR3 length is 17 residues. V lost 3 bases and J lost 5; bases outside the gene matches: 8. CDR3 DNA sequence: TGTGCCAGCAGCCAGGGTGGACTAGCGGGAGTTGGAGATACGCAGTATTTT. It yields the protein CASSQGGLAGVGDTQYF.

The chain uses TRBV5-5 and TRBJ1-2, with a weak D call TRBD1 (5 bases). The CDR3 extends over 14 amino acids. V was pared by 3 bases and J by 4 bases, with 13 bases between. Germline V gene data show CDR1 as SGHKS and CDR2 as YYEKEE (reference sequence). For the CDR3, the DNA is TGTGCCAGCAGCTCTCGACAGCCGGTCTATGGCTACACCTTC. Protein: CASSSRQPVYGYTF.

The V gene is TRBV27, the J gene TRBJ2-5, with 14 bases fitting TRBD2. CDR3 length: 16 residues. Germline assignment: CDR1 MNHEY and CDR2 SMNVEV (reference sequence). Trimming took 4 bases from V and 4 from J; bases not matched to a gene: 5. The CDR3, as DNA: TGTGCCAGCAGTTCCCGAGGACTAGCGGGAGGAGAGACCCAGTACTTC. Translation gives CASSSRGLAGGETQYF.

V usage is TRBV11-3 and J usage is TRBJ2-1; D is unresolved. Trimming removed 0 bases from V and 5 bases from J, with 5 bases in between. There are 13 residues in the CDR3. CDR1 and CDR2 (germline): SGHNT, YENEEA. The CDR3 loop reads CASSLDENNEQFF. The DNA for the CDR3 is TGTGCCAGCAGCTTAGATGAGAACAATGAGCAGTTCTTC. The whole variable domain, remainder taken from reference TRBV11-3 and TRBJ2-1, is EAGVVQSPRYKIIEKKQPVAFWCNPISGHNTLYWYLQNLGQGPELLIRYENEEAVDDSQLPKDRFSAERLKGVDSTLKIQPAELGDSAVYLCASSLDENNEQFFGPGTRLTVL.

The chain joins TRBV29-1 to TRBJ2-1; 10 positions agree with TRBD2. The CDR3 is made up of 15 amino acids. Losses at the gene ends were 2 bases for V and 4 bases for J; bases not matched to a gene: 5. CDR1 and CDR2 (germline): SQVTM, ANQGSEA. In DNA, the CDR3 is TGCAGCGTTGAATGGGGACTAGCGTCATACAATGAGCAGTTCTTC. This encodes CSVEWGLASYNEQFF.

The sample holds many counts of this clone. The gene calls are TRBV28 and TRBJ2-6; possible D gene TRBD2, 5 bases. The CDR3 extends over 19 amino acids. The germline V and J ends were trimmed by 6 bases and 4 bases, with 25 bases remaining between them. Germline CDR1 reads MDHEN; CDR2 reads SYDVKM. CDR3 DNA sequence: TGTGCCAGCAGCGACTTCCTAAAGCCACTAGTGAGCGGGGCCAACGTCCTGACTTTC. Protein product: CASSDFLKPLVSGANVLTF. Full variable domain (remainder filled in from reference TRBV28 and TRBJ2-6): DVKVTQSSRYLVKRTGEKVFLECVQDMDHENMFWYRQDPGLGLRLIYFSYDVKMKEKGDIPEGYSVSREKKERFSLILESASTNQTSMYLCASSDFLKPLVSGANVLTFGAGSRLTVL.

The rearrangement links TRBV6-6 to TRBJ2-7; 13 positions match TRBD2. Trimming removed 7 bases from V and 5 bases from J; junction bases left unmatched: 8. Germline V gene sequence: CDR1 MNHNY, CDR2 SVGAGI (reference sequence). The CDR3 is 15 amino acids. The CDR3 spells CASTPTSGRTHEQYF. Here the CDR3 DNA reads TGTGCCAGCACCCCGACTAGCGGGAGGACCCACGAGCAGTACTTC.

The V call is TRBV6-1, the J call TRBJ2-1; 7 bases line up with TRBD2. V lost 3 bases, J lost 2 bases, and 7 bases stayed unmatched. CDR3 length: 16 amino acids. CDR1 is MNHNS, CDR2 SASEGT, per germline. For the CDR3, the DNA is TGTGCCAGCAGTGAGATAGCGGGCCCCACCTACAATGAGCAGTTCTTC. Amino acids: CASSEIAGPTYNEQFF.